The 17 T cell receptor beta chains reported below all come from one sample, sequenced in a study of blood T cell repertoires in COVID-19. Sequencing was performed with immunoSEQ multiplex PCR; in TCRdb, only in-frame clones are kept and a portion is missing. Of 140,000 to 150,000 clones listed, 75% to 85% were seen once; the top ten hold roughly a tenth. The sample consisted of peripheral blood. These receptors came from a man aged 55 to 70 with active or convalescent COVID-19.

V gene TRBV18 combines with J gene TRBJ1-1; maybe TRBD1 (6 bases). The germline gives CDR1 KGHSH, CDR2 LQKENI. V lost 3 bases and J lost 5, with 10 bases in between. The CDR3 covers 13 residues. CDR3 sequence: CASSPDSATEAFF. The CDR3 coding sequence is TGTGCCAGCTCACCGGACAGTGCGACTGAAGCTTTCTTT. Filled out from reference TRBV18 and TRBJ1-1, the complete variable domain reads NAGVMQNPRHLVRRRGQEARLRCSPMKGHSHVYWYRQLPEEGLKFMVYLQKENIIDESGMPKERFSAEFPKEGPSILRIQQVVRGDSAAYFCASSPDSATEAFFGQGTRLTVV.

This clone was seen only a few times. The rearrangement links TRBV11-3 to TRBJ2-2; 10 positions match TRBD2. The J segment lost 6 bases and the V segment lost 3 bases, leaving 4 bases of the junction unmatched. The CDR3 extends over 15 amino acids. From germline, CDR1 is SGHNT and CDR2 YENEEA. Written as DNA, the CDR3 is TGTGCCAGCAGCTTTGACCTAGCGGGAGCCGGGGAGCTGTTTTTT. It yields the protein CASSFDLAGAGELFF. Full variable domain (rest looked up from reference TRBV11-3 and TRBJ2-2): EAGVVQSPRYKIIEKKQPVAFWCNPISGHNTLYWYLQNLGQGPELLIRYENEEAVDDSQLPKDRFSAERLKGVDSTLKIQPAELGDSAVYLCASSFDLAGAGELFFGEGSRLTVL.

This chain links TRBV7-2 with TRBJ1-1; D is unresolved. Germline V CDR1 and CDR2: SGHTA, FQGNSA. With 5 bases removed from V and 14 bases from J, the gap between germline ends came to 21 bases. The CDR3 has 13 residues. The CDR3 region has the DNA TGTGCCAGCAGCAGCGAGTATTGGTCGGCGGGGTTCTTT. Translated: CASSSEYWSAGFF.

The rearrangement links TRBV7-9 to TRBJ2-5; TRBD2 matches at 9 bases. CDR3 length: 14 residues. The V gene end was trimmed by 6 bases and the J gene end by 4 bases; junction bases not matched to a gene: 6. Germline values: CDR1 SEHNR, CDR2 FQNEAQ (reference sequence). CDR3 region: CASRVAGVVETQYF. The CDR3 DNA is TGTGCCAGCAGGGTAGCGGGAGTAGTAGAGACCCAGTACTTC.

The rearrangement uses TRBV7-2 and TRBJ1-4; perhaps TRBD1 as D (5 bases). Trimming took off 0 bases at V and 13 bases at J, with 18 bases between the two ends. The CDR3 covers 15 residues. Germline assignment: CDR1 SGHTA and CDR2 FQGNSA. The CDR3 DNA reads as TGTGCCAGCAGCTTAGCTGAACGGCGGATCGGGGGACTGTTTTTT. As protein: CASSLAERRIGGLFF.

This rearrangement joins TRBV7-8 to TRBJ1-6; no firm D call. CDR3 size: 13 residues. V shed 5 bases and J shed 6 bases, with 8 bases lying between them. From germline, CDR1 is SGHVS and CDR2 FQNEAQ. The CDR3, as DNA: TGTGCCAGCAGCCGGGAGATTAATTCACCCCTCCACTTT. Amino acid sequence: CASSREINSPLHF.

The chain combines TRBV5-6 with TRBJ2-1; the match to TRBD2 covers 10 bases. This CDR3 comprises 14 residues. V trimming: 4 bases; J trimming: 9 bases; junction bases outside the gene matches: 7. The germline gives CDR1 SGHDT, CDR2 YYEEEE. DNA for the CDR3: TGTGCCAGCAGCCTTCTAGCGGGAGAGAGTGAGCAGTTCTTC. Translation: CASSLLAGESEQFF.

The rearrangement uses TRBV6-5 and TRBJ2-3, with a weak D call TRBD1 (7 bases). Trimming removed 7 bases at V and 2 bases at J, with 13 bases between. Per germline, CDR1 MNHEY and CDR2 SVGAGI. The CDR3 is 14 residues long. The CDR3 region is CASNRQGLTDTQYF. The DNA for the CDR3 is TGTGCCAGCAACCGACAGGGACTCACAGATACGCAGTATTTT.

The V call is TRBV27, the J call TRBJ1-4; D is possibly TRBD1 (6 bases). CDR3 length: 15 amino acids. Trimming stripped 6 bases from V and 3 bases from J, with 14 bases between. Looked up from germline, CDR1 is MNHEY and CDR2 is SMNVEV (reference sequence). The CDR3: CASRPGQLSNEKLFF. CDR3 coding DNA: TGTGCCAGCAGACCTGGACAGCTCTCTAATGAAAAACTGTTTTTT.

The gene calls are TRBV29-1 and TRBJ1-2; D possibly corresponds to TRBD1 (5 bases). In germline, CDR1 is SQVTM, CDR2 ANQGSEA. The V gene lost 3 bases and the J gene lost 4 bases, with 15 bases spanning the gap. The CDR3 extends over 14 amino acids. The CDR3 is CSVDVGRGGYGYTF. CDR3 in DNA: TGCAGCGTTGATGTGGGGCGAGGTGGCTATGGCTACACCTTC.

The rearrangement uses TRBV4-3 and TRBJ2-2, with D possibly matching TRBD1 (6 bases). Germline V gene data show CDR1 as LGHNA and CDR2 as YSLEER. This CDR3 is built from 18 residues. V lost 0 bases, J lost 2 bases, and 16 bases lay in between. The CDR3 DNA reads TGCGCCAGCAGCCAAGAACCACAGGGCTGGGGTAACACCGGGGAGCTGTTTTTT. Translated: CASSQEPQGWGNTGELFF.

This clone showed up just a few times. The genes are TRBV19 and TRBJ1-2; 8 bases match TRBD1. Germline V gives CDR1 LNHDA, CDR2 SQIVND (reference sequence). The CDR3 runs 18 residues. V was clipped by 7 bases and J by 4 bases; unmatched bases: 20. CDR3 bases: TGTGCCAGTATGTCTAGTCGAATGGACAGGGTCAGTCGCTATGGCTACACCTTC. This codes for CASMSSRMDRVSRYGYTF.

The rearrangement links TRBV5-4 to TRBJ2-4; 8 bases map to TRBD1. The germline CDR1 and CDR2 sequences are SGHNT and YYREEE (reference sequence). The CDR3 sequence is 16 residues long. Trimming cost V 4 bases and J 3 bases; bases outside gene matches: 9. The CDR3 nucleotides read TGTGCCAGCAGCAGACCGACAGGGACAGGCAAAAACATTCAGTACTTC. It translates to CASSRPTGTGKNIQYF.

This chain's CDR3 is CASSWAGTGEFF. Here the CDR3 DNA reads TGTGCCAGCAGCTGGGCCGGGACAGGGGAATTCTTT. The J gene is TRBJ1-1, the V gene TRBV5-4; the match to TRBD1 covers 10 bases. The CDR3 loop spans 12 amino acids. CDR1 and CDR2 from the germline V gene are SGHNT and YYREEE (reference sequence). With 3 bases clipped from V and 14 bases from J, the junction kept 7 bases outside the gene matches.

The V and J genes are TRBV11-2 and TRBJ2-5, with 8 bases matching TRBD1. CDR1 is SGHAT and CDR2 is FQNNGV in the germline V gene. Trimming at V came to 5 bases and at J to 3 bases, leaving 11 bases not matched to a gene. The CDR3 sequence is 16 residues long. The CDR3, as DNA: TGTGCCAGCAGCCCCGGGACAGGAGTCGGGAAAGAGACCCAGTACTTC. It codes for CASSPGTGVGKETQYF.

This CDR3 reads CSVPPGLEYNEQFF. DNA for the CDR3: TGCAGCGTCCCCCCGGGACTGGAATACAATGAGCAGTTCTTC. This chain joins TRBV29-1 and TRBJ2-1; a possible D gene is TRBD2 (6 bases). V was trimmed by 6 bases and J by 4 bases, leaving 16 bases between them. The CDR3 covers 14 residues. Germline assignment: CDR1 SQVTM and CDR2 ANQGSEA.

The chain links TRBV7-8 to TRBJ2-1; TRBD2 matches 9 bases. The CDR3 is made up of 15 amino acids. Per the germline V gene, CDR1 is SGHVS and CDR2 is FQNEAQ. V gave up 7 bases and J gave up 5 bases; unmatched junction bases: 9. As DNA, the CDR3 is TGTGCCAGCACCGCGGGCCGGACTAGCGACAATGAGCAGTTCTTC. It translates to CASTAGRTSDNEQFF.